Presented here are 19 T cell receptor beta chains from one specimen sequenced in a study of cytomegalovirus exposure and HLA in healthy donors. With 60 Vbeta and 13 Jbeta primers, the PCR was carried out. Assay: immunoSEQ multiplex PCR; the TCRdb copy retains only in-frame clones and omits some. Its table records tens of thousands of clones. The sequenced sample consisted of PBMCs. The receptors stem from a man between 18 and 35 years old in good health and CMV-seropositive.

The chain uses TRBV7-2 and TRBJ2-1; D perhaps matches TRBD2 (5 bases). V lost 1 base and J 3 bases, leaving 10 bases between the germline ends. This CDR3 has 15 residues. Per the germline V gene, CDR1 is SGHTA and CDR2 is FQGNSA. The CDR3 protein is CASSLGSGSYNEQFF. In DNA, the CDR3 is TGTGCCAGCAGCTTAGGTTCGGGGAGCTACAATGAGCAGTTCTTC.

V gene TRBV11-3 combines with J gene TRBJ2-6, with a tentative D call TRBD1 (6 bases). The CDR3 runs to 15 residues. Trimming removed 3 bases from V and 2 bases from J, with 8 bases in between. Germline values: CDR1 SGHNT, CDR2 YENEEA. CDR3 nucleotide sequence: TGTGCCAGCAGCTTCAGACAGGCTGGGGCCAACGTCCTGACTTTC. Translation: CASSFRQAGANVLTF.

The chain recombines TRBV7-9 with TRBJ1-3; unclear D gene. The CDR3 covers 16 residues. Germline CDR1 reads SEHNR; CDR2 reads FQNEAQ (reference sequence). Between the trimmed V and J ends, which lost 2 bases and 7 bases, there was a span of 18 bases. CDR3 nucleotide sequence: TGTGCCAGCAGCTTAAGCCCCGGAGCCGAGAGGAACACCATATATTTT. Amino acids: CASSLSPGAERNTIYF.

CDR3 in DNA: TGTGCCAGCAGTTTACTTCGGAATACCGGGACAGGGCCTCCGGGGGAGTTCTTC. Protein product: CASSLLRNTGTGPPGEFF. The rearrangement links TRBV27 to TRBJ2-1; 9 nucleotides line up with TRBD1. CDR3 length: 18 residues. V lost 2 bases and J lost 14; bases outside the gene matches: 22. CDR1 MNHEY and CDR2 SMNVEV come from the germline V gene (reference sequence).

V is TRBV28 and J is TRBJ1-5, with a weak D call TRBD1 (5 bases). The CDR3 totals 20 residues. Germline CDR1 MDHEN, CDR2 SYDVKM. V gave up 8 bases and J gave up 0 bases, with 29 bases separating them. The CDR3 protein is CASGFSRAPDDPHSNQPQHF. CDR3 sequence (DNA): TGTGCCAGCGGATTTTCCAGGGCGCCCGACGACCCTCATAGCAATCAGCCCCAGCATTTT.

The chain employs TRBV6-1 and TRBJ1-1; 10 bases are shared with TRBD1. The CDR3 loop spans 16 amino acids. Looked up from germline, CDR1 is MNHNS and CDR2 is SASEGT. V lost 4 bases to trimming and J lost 4 bases; unmatched junction nucleotides: 9. This CDR3 reads CASSVRDRGFLTEAFF. The CDR3 DNA follows: TGTGCCAGCAGTGTGAGGGACAGGGGCTTTCTCACTGAAGCTTTCTTT.

J is TRBJ2-2 and V is TRBV11-2; a possible D gene is TRBD2 (6 bases). V was clipped by 5 bases and J by 5 bases, with 18 bases between them. This CDR3 is built from 16 residues. Germline CDR1 reads SGHAT; CDR2 reads FQNNGV. The CDR3 loop reads CASSAVLGLPTGELFF. The CDR3 DNA is TGTGCCAGCAGCGCGGTACTGGGACTTCCTACCGGGGAGCTGTTTTTT.

The V call is TRBV4-1, the J call TRBJ2-3, with 7 bases identical to TRBD2. The CDR3 covers 18 residues. V gave up 4 bases and J gave up 2 bases; unmatched junction bases: 15. Germline V gene data show CDR1 as MGHRA and CDR2 as YSYEKL. The CDR3 region has the DNA TGCGCCAGCAGCCGTTCAAACGGGGCTAGCGGACTCACAGATACGCAGTATTTT. This sequence encodes CASSRSNGASGLTDTQYF.

The J gene is TRBJ1-5, the V gene TRBV5-5, with D possibly matching TRBD1 (5 bases). The CDR3 has 13 amino acids. With 1 base removed from V and 4 bases from J, the gap between germline ends came to 6 bases. Germline assignment: CDR1 SGHKS and CDR2 YYEKEE (reference sequence). For the CDR3, the DNA is TGTGCCAGCAGCTTGCAGGGTAATCAGCCCCAGCATTTT. It specifies CASSLQGNQPQHF.

The chain uses TRBV18 and TRBJ2-1; TRBD2 matches at 10 bases. With 4 bases clipped from V and 4 bases from J, the junction kept 4 bases outside the gene matches. Germline V CDR1 and CDR2: KGHSH, LQKENI. CDR3 length equals 15 residues. CDR3 sequence reads: CASSLGTSAYNEQFF. The DNA for the CDR3 is TGTGCCAGCTCACTCGGGACTAGCGCGTACAATGAGCAGTTCTTC.

CDR3 sequence reads: CASSQMISRVTEAFF. The CDR3, as DNA: TGTGCCAGTAGTCAAATGATATCCAGGGTCACTGAAGCTTTCTTT. The J gene is TRBJ1-1, the V gene TRBV19; TRBD1 might be the D (5 bases). Germline V lookup: CDR1 LNHDA, CDR2 SQIVND (reference sequence). Trimming removed 5 bases from V and 4 bases from J, with 17 bases in between. The CDR3 is 15 amino acids.

The J gene is TRBJ2-7, the V gene TRBV30, with 11 bases aligning to TRBD2. CDR1 is GTSNPN and CDR2 is SVGIG in the germline V gene (reference sequence). Germline trimming cut 1 base from V and 3 bases from J; bases unmatched to any gene: 5. The CDR3 extends over 15 amino acids. Here the CDR3 reads CAWSGTSGWNYEQYF. The CDR3 DNA is TGTGCCTGGAGTGGGACTAGCGGGTGGAACTACGAGCAGTACTTC. The complete variable domain, with remaining parts taken from reference TRBV30 and TRBJ2-7, reads SQTIHQWPATLVQPVGSPLSLECTVEGTSNPNLYWYRQAAGRGLQLLFYSVGIGQISSEVPQNLSASRPQDRQFILSSKKLLLSDSGFYLCAWSGTSGWNYEQYFGPGTRLTVT.

The chain couples TRBV28 to TRBJ1-6, with 7 bases aligning to TRBD1. The CDR3 consists of 15 residues. Germline CDR1 reads MDHEN; CDR2 reads SYDVKM. Trimming removed 6 bases from V and 6 bases from J; junction bases left unmatched: 8. CDR3 sequence: CASSSRQGGNSPLHF. In nucleotides, the CDR3 is TGTGCCAGCAGCTCAAGACAGGGAGGTAATTCACCCCTCCACTTT. Together with reference TRBV28 and TRBJ1-6, the CDR3 gives the full variable domain: DVKVTQSSRYLVKRTGEKVFLECVQDMDHENMFWYRQDPGLGLRLIYFSYDVKMKEKGDIPEGYSVSREKKERFSLILESASTNQTSMYLCASSSRQGGNSPLHFGNGTRLTVT.

This chain links TRBV21-1 with TRBJ1-2; the table names TRBD1, a call not compared with the DNA. TRBV21-1 represents a pseudogene. This CDR3 is 17 amino acids long. The CDR3 bases are TGTGCCAGCAGCAAAGAGTCGAGGGACAGGGGTCTTGGTGGGAACACCTTC. Translating it yields CASSKESRDRGLGGNTF.

J is TRBJ2-7 and V is TRBV29-1, with TRBD1 matching over 10 bases. The V gene's germline CDR1 is SQVTM and CDR2 ANQGSEA. The trim removed 7 bases at V and 3 bases at J, leaving 9 bases unmatched. The CDR3 has 14 residues. The CDR3, as DNA: TGCAGCGCCGACCGACAGGGGGCGATCTACGAGCAGTACTTC. Its translation is CSADRQGAIYEQYF.

V is TRBV9 and J is TRBJ2-7; 9 positions agree with TRBD1. The CDR3 has 17 residues. Germline CDR1 and CDR2: SGDLS and YYNGEE. Germline trimming cut 2 bases from V and 6 bases from J; bases unmatched to any gene: 15. CDR3 region: CASSVLPRTGERGEQYF. The CDR3 DNA sequence: TGTGCCAGCAGCGTGTTACCCCGGACAGGGGAAAGGGGCGAGCAGTACTTC.

This rearrangement joins TRBV5-4 to TRBJ2-7, with 12 bases fitting TRBD2. CDR3 size: 14 residues. CDR1 SGHNT and CDR2 YYREEE come from the germline V gene (reference sequence). The ends lost 8 bases at V and 7 bases at J; junction bases unmatched: 10. CDR3 residues: CASARLAGAGEQYF. The CDR3 DNA reads as TGTGCCAGTGCGAGACTAGCGGGAGCTGGGGAGCAGTACTTC.

The rearrangement links TRBV5-1 to TRBJ1-1; TRBD1 matches at 12 bases. The CDR3 is made up of 13 amino acids. The germline V gene encodes CDR1 SGHRS and CDR2 YFSETQ. Here the CDR3 reads CKSNGDRGPEAFF. The CDR3 DNA reads as TGCAAATCAAACGGGGACAGGGGGCCTGAAGCTTTCTTT.

The CDR3 bases are TGTGCCAGCAGCCGCGGGAGTTCAGAGACCCAGTACTTC. Its translation: CASSRGSSETQYF. The V call is TRBV7-8, the J call TRBJ2-5, with 7 positions matching TRBD2. Germline CDR1 SGHVS, CDR2 FQNEAQ. CDR3 length equals 13 residues. V was clipped by 5 bases and J by 4 bases; unmatched bases: 4. Looking up the rest from reference TRBV7-8 and TRBJ2-5 gives the full variable domain: GAGVSQSPRYKVAKRGQDVALRCDPISGHVSLFWYQQALGQGPEFLTYFQNEAQLDKSGLPSDRFFAERPEGSVSTLKIQRTQQEDSAVYLCASSRGSSETQYFGPGTRLLVL.